This T cell receptor (beta chain) was profiled in a study of blood T cell repertoires in COVID-19. In the study overall: The study drew acute and convalescent COVID-19 samples from the United States, Italy and Spain. Sources were T cells, B-cell-depleted T cells, or PBMCs; the material itself was cDNA or gDNA.

The authors' processing: How many nucleated cells were present was estimated from reference gene primer amplification. Sequenced by immunoSEQ multiplex PCR; TCRdb stores in-frame clones only, minus some. V, J and clone size are those of that table, while D and trimming were read from the DNA. The sample lists 45,000 to 65,000 clones, around 86% occurring once. Per the germline V gene, CDR1 is LNHDA and CDR2 is SQIVND (reference sequence). V lost 2 bases and J lost 8; bases outside the gene matches: 11. This CDR3 region has 15 residues. The rearrangement links TRBV19 to TRBJ1-2; 7 bases map to TRBD1. The receptor was isolated from a man between 70 and 80 years old with active COVID-19. The sequenced material came from peripheral blood. Here the CDR3 DNA reads TGTGCCAGTAGTATAATCGGAACAGGGGTGAAGGGCTACACCTTC. Translation: CASSIIGTGVKGYTF.